A single sample is the source of the 19 T cell receptor beta chains below, sequenced in a study of beta chain features in type 1 diabetes. Expressed TCRB transcripts were sequenced because the entire RNA isolate underwent reverse transcription. Using immunoSEQ multiplex PCR, the repertoire was profiled, and TCRdb retains in-frame clones only, with some absent. The repertoire has hundreds of thousands of clones, roughly 16% of them found once; the top ten carry approximately 0.099%. Sequenced: naive CD4+ T cells from blood. The receptors derive from a man aged 18 to 29 in good health.

This clone has a handful of counts. The V gene is TRBV6-5, the J gene TRBJ1-4; no reliable D call. V lost 0 bases and J 6 bases, leaving 8 bases between the germline ends. This CDR3 contains 14 residues. Germline values: CDR1 MNHEY, CDR2 SVGAGI. Written as DNA, the CDR3 is TGTGCCAGCAGTTACTCGAGAATAGATGAAAAACTGTTTTTT. Encoded protein: CASSYSRIDEKLFF.

The J gene is TRBJ1-5, the V gene TRBV5-1, with D unclear. The CDR3 contains 13 residues. V was clipped by 4 bases and J by 3 bases, with 8 bases between them. Germline V gene lookup returns CDR1 SGHRS and CDR2 YFSETQ. DNA of the CDR3: TGCGCCAGCAGCCCTGGGTCCAATCAGCCCCAGCATTTT. The encoded protein is CASSPGSNQPQHF.

The chain employs TRBV7-9 and TRBJ2-3; D is possibly TRBD2 (6 bases). Germline lookup yields CDR1 SEHNR and CDR2 FQNEAQ (reference sequence). With 5 bases removed from V and 0 bases from J, the gap between germline ends came to 9 bases. The length of the CDR3 is 14 residues. Written as DNA, the CDR3 is TGTGCCAGCAGCGGCCGGGGGAGCACAGATACGCAGTATTTT. Translation gives CASSGRGSTDTQYF.

J is TRBJ2-7 and V is TRBV9, with 10 bases fitting TRBD2. After removal of 4 bases from V and 8 bases from J, the junction contained 12 bases not matched to a gene. Germline CDR1 reads SGDLS; CDR2 reads YYNGEE. The length of the CDR3 is 15 residues. The CDR3 here is CASSPPAGGLDKQYF. CDR3 in DNA: TGTGCCAGCAGCCCCCCAGCGGGAGGGCTGGACAAGCAGTACTTC. Variable domain in full (rest from reference TRBV9 and TRBJ2-7): DSGVTQTPKHLITATGQRVTLRCSPRSGDLSVYWYQQSLDQGLQFLIQYYNGEERAKGNILERFSAQQFPDLHSELNLSSLELGDSALYFCASSPPAGGLDKQYFGPGTRLTVT.

V and J are TRBV5-1 and TRBJ2-1; the D is unclear. V lost 0 bases and J 3 bases, leaving 10 bases between the germline ends. Germline CDR1 and CDR2: SGHRS and YFSETQ. The length of the CDR3 is 15 residues. The CDR3, as DNA: TGCGCCAGCAGCTTGGAGGTTCAGGTCTACAATGAGCAGTTCTTC. Translation gives CASSLEVQVYNEQFF.

The rearrangement uses TRBV9 and TRBJ2-7; no clear D gene. The ends were cut back, 4 bases at V and 0 bases at J, with 11 bases in the middle. Germline assignment: CDR1 SGDLS and CDR2 YYNGEE. The CDR3 consists of 14 residues. The CDR3 sequence is CASSLGFSSYEQYF. DNA of the CDR3: TGTGCCAGCAGCTTGGGGTTTAGCTCCTACGAGCAGTACTTC.

This clone came up a few times. The V and J genes are TRBV5-4 and TRBJ1-2; D call uncertain. V dropped 4 bases and J dropped 6 bases, with 16 bases sitting between them. CDR3 length: 14 residues. Germline values: CDR1 SGHNT, CDR2 YYREEE (reference sequence). The CDR3 DNA reads as TGTGCCAGCAGCGTGGCCATTACGGCGGATGGCTACACCTTC. Translating it yields CASSVAITADGYTF.

Written as DNA, the CDR3 is TGCGCCAGCAGCCAAGATCGGGAGGGTAACTATGGCTACACCTTC. Its translation is CASSQDREGNYGYTF. The J gene is TRBJ1-2, the V gene TRBV4-1; unclear D gene. Germline V gives CDR1 MGHRA, CDR2 YSYEKL. Trimming shortened V by 0 bases and J by 1 base, and 9 bases separated the two germline ends. This CDR3 spans 15 amino acids.

This clone showed up just a few times. The sample contains more than one DNA sequence encoding this CDR3. This chain uses TRBV5-1 with TRBJ2-2; no firm D call. The length of the CDR3 is 13 residues. Between the trimmed V and J ends, which lost 0 bases and 5 bases, there was a span of 5 bases. From germline, CDR1 is SGHRS and CDR2 YFSETQ. CDR3 region: CASSLAVTGELFF. CDR3 DNA sequence: TGCGCCAGCAGCTTGGCTGTTACCGGGGAGCTGTTTTTT.

A few counts support this clone. The chain links TRBV5-4 to TRBJ2-1, with D maybe TRBD2 (5 bases). This CDR3 spans 15 amino acids. Germline loops: CDR1 SGHNT, CDR2 YYREEE (reference sequence). V lost 0 bases, J lost 2 bases, and 9 bases lay in between. As DNA, the CDR3 is TGTGCCAGCAGCTTGGGGGGAGTGGCCTACAATGAGCAGTTCTTC. Residues: CASSLGGVAYNEQFF.

This chain links TRBV9 with TRBJ2-5; D perhaps matches TRBD1 (6 bases). The CDR3 sequence is 15 residues long. Germline V gives CDR1 SGDLS, CDR2 YYNGEE. Trimming removed 0 bases from V and 2 bases from J, with 11 bases in between. The CDR3 region has the DNA TGTGCCAGCAGCGTAGCACCCGACAGGCAAGAGACCCAGTACTTC. It yields the protein CASSVAPDRQETQYF.

This clone came up a few times. This chain uses TRBV6-1 with TRBJ1-1; TRBD1 might be the D (6 bases). V was shortened by 5 bases and J by 5 bases, with 18 bases between the two germline ends. The CDR3 extends over 15 amino acids. CDR1 and CDR2 (germline): MNHNS, SASEGT. DNA of the CDR3: TGTGCCAGCAGTTTGCAAGGGGGTTGGGGAACTGAAGCTTTCTTT. It encodes CASSLQGGWGTEAFF.

This clone was recorded many times. The chain recombines TRBV29-1 with TRBJ1-2; no clear D gene. Trimming cost V 4 bases and J 6 bases, with 9 bases left between them. This CDR3 spans 11 amino acids. Germline loops: CDR1 SQVTM, CDR2 ANQGSEA. The CDR3 DNA sequence: TGCAGCGTTGGGGAGTCACATGGCTACACCTTC. Protein sequence: CSVGESHGYTF.

The rearrangement links TRBV28 to TRBJ1-2; 9 bases agree with TRBD1. The germline V gene encodes CDR1 MDHEN and CDR2 SYDVKM. The CDR3 loop spans 18 amino acids. Trimming removed 5 bases from V and 4 bases from J; junction bases left unmatched: 17. The DNA of the CDR3 is TGTGCCAGCAGTCAAACTGCAGGGGGACAGGGTTTAGGCTATGGCTACACCTTC. This codes for CASSQTAGGQGLGYGYTF.

In its sample, this clone was seen a few times. The chain is built from TRBV6-5 and TRBJ1-6, with unresolved D. CDR1 and CDR2 from the germline V gene are MNHEY and SVGAGI. This CDR3 spans 12 amino acids. Trimming took off 7 bases at V and 10 bases at J, with 11 bases between the two ends. The CDR3 DNA follows: TGTGCCAGCACCCCAGGCGGATCACCCCTCCACTTT. It translates to CASTPGGSPLHF.

This clone was found a few times. V is TRBV15 and J is TRBJ1-1; D unclear. Per germline, CDR1 LNHNV and CDR2 YYDKDF (reference sequence). Trimming pared 0 bases from V and 5 bases from J, leaving 13 bases between. The CDR3 consists of 15 residues. The CDR3 reads CATSRDPGWYTEAFF. The CDR3 region has the DNA TGTGCCACCAGCAGAGATCCTGGGTGGTATACTGAAGCTTTCTTT.

This clone was detected only a few times. The rearrangement uses TRBV5-5 and TRBJ1-1, with D unclear. V was clipped by 3 bases and J by 10 bases, with 13 bases between them. Germline V CDR1 and CDR2: SGHKS, YYEKEE (reference sequence). The CDR3 sequence is 12 residues long. DNA of the CDR3: TGTGCCAGCAGCTCGGACCGATTGAGAGCTTTCTTT. It codes for CASSSDRLRAFF.

This chain connects TRBV9 to TRBJ2-1; 12 bases match TRBD2. The trim removed 4 bases at V and 3 bases at J, leaving 5 bases unmatched. This CDR3 comprises 16 residues. Per germline, CDR1 SGDLS and CDR2 YYNGEE. The CDR3 coding sequence is TGTGCCAGCAGCACCCTAGCGGGAGGGAGCTACAATGAGCAGTTCTTC. Translating it yields CASSTLAGGSYNEQFF. Using reference TRBV9 and TRBJ2-1 for the parts outside the CDR3, the full variable domain is DSGVTQTPKHLITATGQRVTLRCSPRSGDLSVYWYQQSLDQGLQFLIQYYNGEERAKGNILERFSAQQFPDLHSELNLSSLELGDSALYFCASSTLAGGSYNEQFFGPGTRLTVL.

This clone showed up just a few times. CDR3: CASSRDRGGYEQYF. Written as DNA, the CDR3 is TGTGCCAGCAGTAGGGACAGGGGAGGCTACGAGCAGTACTTC. The gene calls are TRBV6-6 and TRBJ2-7; 10 nucleotides agree with TRBD1. The CDR3 is made up of 14 amino acids. Germline V CDR1 and CDR2: MNHNY, SVGAGI (reference sequence). Trimming cost V 5 bases and J 3 bases; bases outside gene matches: 4.